Following are 31 T cell receptor beta chains from one sample sequenced in a study of blood T cell repertoires in COVID-19. Produced via immunoSEQ multiplex PCR; TCRdb's table is partial and in-frame only. Here the sample spans about 270,000 clones, about 86% being singletons. The material sequenced was peripheral blood. These receptors were obtained from a man older than 75 with acute or convalescent COVID-19.

The genes are TRBV30 and TRBJ2-1; 10 bases line up with TRBD2. This CDR3 contains 16 residues. Trimming removed 2 bases from V and 0 bases from J; junction bases left unmatched: 4. Germline V gene sequence: CDR1 GTSNPN, CDR2 SVGIG (reference sequence). The CDR3 DNA sequence: TGTGCCTGGAGTCCCCCTAGCGGGAGCTCCTACAATGAGCAGTTCTTC. Protein product: CAWSPPSGSSYNEQFF. The full variable domain, in which reference TRBV30 and TRBJ2-1 provide the parts outside the CDR3, is SQTIHQWPATLVQPVGSPLSLECTVEGTSNPNLYWYRQAAGRGLQLLFYSVGIGQISSEVPQNLSASRPQDRQFILSSKKLLLSDSGFYLCAWSPPSGSSYNEQFFGPGTRLTVL.

J is TRBJ2-7 and V is TRBV28; a weak D match, TRBD2 (5 bases). Trimming removed 5 bases from V and 5 bases from J, with 22 bases in between. Germline V gene data show CDR1 as MDHEN and CDR2 as SYDVKM. This CDR3 is 16 amino acids long. CDR3 DNA sequence: TGTGCCAGCAGTCCCGCCGCGCGGGCGGGCAAGGACGAGCAGTACTTC. This encodes CASSPAARAGKDEQYF.

The chain recombines TRBV6-5 with TRBJ1-2; unclear D gene. CDR3 length: 14 amino acids. Trimming pared 8 bases from V and 1 base from J, leaving 14 bases between. CDR1 is MNHEY and CDR2 is SVGAGI in the germline V gene. CDR3 in DNA: TGTGCCAGCCTGCCCAGTCCCATTAACTATGGCTACACCTTC. Translating gives CASLPSPINYGYTF.

This clone was counted a few times. The chain has TRBV2 and TRBJ2-1; D not resolved. V lost 4 bases to trimming and J lost 2 bases, with 6 bases between them. Per the germline V gene, CDR1 is SNHLY and CDR2 is FYNNEI. This CDR3 spans 13 amino acids. CDR3 nucleotides: TGTGCCAGCAGTGTTACACCCTACAATGAGCAGTTCTTC. Its protein product is CASSVTPYNEQFF.

The rearrangement links TRBV7-2 to TRBJ1-6; weak D call: TRBD1 (5 bases). V lost 5 bases to trimming and J lost 0 bases, with 14 bases between them. Germline CDR1 is SGHTA and CDR2 is FQGNSA. The CDR3 consists of 17 residues. Here the CDR3 reads CASSPRDGSSYNSPLHF. CDR3 DNA: TGTGCCAGCAGCCCGCGGGACGGAAGCTCCTATAATTCACCCCTCCACTTT.

This clone appeared a single time. The V gene is TRBV27, the J gene TRBJ2-2, with 9 bases aligning to TRBD1. The CDR3 has 16 residues. Germline trimming cut 10 bases from V and 6 bases from J; bases unmatched to any gene: 15. The V gene's germline CDR1 is MNHEY and CDR2 SMNVEV (reference sequence). The CDR3 sequence: CATTTSGTGNPGELFF. DNA of the CDR3: TGTGCCACCACTACCTCCGGGACAGGGAATCCCGGGGAGCTGTTTTTT.

This chain joins TRBV28 and TRBJ1-5; D is possibly TRBD1 (6 bases). CDR1 and CDR2 from the germline V gene are MDHEN and SYDVKM. Trimming pared 4 bases from V and 5 bases from J, leaving 15 bases between. The CDR3 sequence is 15 residues long. The CDR3: CASSSQGLRDQPQHF. CDR3 nucleotides: TGTGCCAGCAGTTCCCAGGGGTTACGCGATCAGCCCCAGCATTTT.

This clone was picked up one time. V gene TRBV18 combines with J gene TRBJ1-1, with TRBD1 identical over 9 bases. The CDR3 runs 17 residues. V gave up 3 bases and J gave up 0 bases; unmatched junction bases: 8. CDR1 and CDR2 from the germline V gene are KGHSH and LQKENI. The CDR3 here is CASSPVPGQGLNTEAFF. DNA for the CDR3: TGTGCCAGCTCACCCGTCCCGGGACAGGGTTTGAACACTGAAGCTTTCTTT.

V and J are TRBV4-1 and TRBJ2-7; 10 bases agree with TRBD2. With V trimmed by 1 base and J by 7 bases, 10 bases remained unmatched. Germline loops: CDR1 MGHRA, CDR2 YSYEKL. The length of the CDR3 is 16 residues. The CDR3 nucleotides are TGCGCCAGCAGCCAAGTGGAAGGGACTAGCGTAGGGGAGCAGTACTTC. This translates into CASSQVEGTSVGEQYF.

J is TRBJ1-1 and V is TRBV15; D is unresolved. The germline V gene has CDR1 LNHNV and CDR2 YYDKDF (reference sequence). CDR3 length equals 15 residues. With 0 bases removed from V and 6 bases from J, the gap between germline ends came to 14 bases. The CDR3 DNA follows: TGTGCCACCAGCAGAGATTTAGGTTTACAGCCTGAAGCTTTCTTT. Its protein is CATSRDLGLQPEAFF.

J is TRBJ1-1 and V is TRBV28; tentative D call: TRBD1 (6 bases). The CDR3 consists of 14 residues. V lost 6 bases and J 4 bases, leaving 15 bases between the germline ends. Germline V gene lookup returns CDR1 MDHEN and CDR2 SYDVKM. The CDR3 sequence is CASSPGQSATEAFF. In DNA form, the CDR3 reads TGTGCCAGCAGCCCTGGACAGTCAGCCACTGAAGCTTTCTTT.

The V and J genes are TRBV7-3 and TRBJ2-1, with 9 positions matching TRBD2. Germline loops: CDR1 SGHTA, CDR2 FQGTGA. This CDR3 comprises 15 residues. V shed 5 bases, J shed 8 bases, and the junction held 10 bases outside the gene matches. The DNA for the CDR3 is TGTGCCAGCAGCCCCTGGGGGACTAGCCTCCATGAGCAGTTCTTC. As protein: CASSPWGTSLHEQFF.

This chain joins TRBV28 and TRBJ1-4; D may be TRBD1 (6 bases). CDR1 MDHEN and CDR2 SYDVKM come from the germline V gene. This CDR3 spans 14 amino acids. Trimming took 3 bases from V and 8 from J, leaving 13 bases between them. CDR3 in amino acids: CASSFGTNVEKLFF. CDR3 nucleotide sequence: TGTGCCAGCAGTTTCGGGACAAACGTCGAAAAACTGTTTTTT.

The genes are TRBV5-1 and TRBJ2-1, with D perhaps matching TRBD2 (6 bases). The V and J ends lost 2 bases and 9 bases respectively, with 9 bases between them. From germline, CDR1 is SGHRS and CDR2 YFSETQ. The length of the CDR3 is 12 residues. The CDR3 reads CASSLGGTEQFF. The CDR3 DNA reads TGCGCCAGCAGCTTAGGCGGGACTGAGCAGTTCTTC.

The chain recombines TRBV28 with TRBJ1-3; TRBD1 matches 8 bases. The length of the CDR3 is 15 residues. CDR1 is MDHEN and CDR2 is SYDVKM in the germline V gene. V was pared by 6 bases and J by 3 bases, with 7 bases of the junction left unmatched. CDR3: CASSRQGLNGNTIYF. DNA for the CDR3: TGTGCCAGCAGCCGACAGGGGTTGAATGGAAACACCATATATTTT.

The genes are TRBV14 and TRBJ2-7; 7 bases are a match to TRBD1. CDR1 and CDR2 from the germline V gene are SGHDN and FVKESK. V lost 3 bases to trimming and J lost 4 bases; unmatched junction nucleotides: 6. CDR3 length: 14 amino acids. The DNA for the CDR3 is TGTGCCAGCAGCCACCGGGACAGAGATTACGAGCAGTACTTC. As protein: CASSHRDRDYEQYF.

This chain uses TRBV6-1 with TRBJ2-7, with D possibly TRBD2 on 6 matching bases. The germline V gene has CDR1 MNHNS and CDR2 SASEGT. V was shortened by 3 bases and J by 0 bases, with 15 bases between the two germline ends. The CDR3 has 16 residues. The CDR3 here is CASSEAAGTLSYEQYF. CDR3 nucleotide sequence: TGTGCCAGCAGTGAGGCGGCGGGGACTCTCTCCTACGAGCAGTACTTC.

This chain connects TRBV6-5 to TRBJ2-7; TRBD1 matches at 8 bases. V was clipped by 11 bases and J by 3 bases; unmatched bases: 12. This CDR3 contains 14 residues. The V gene's germline CDR1 is MNHEY and CDR2 SVGAGI. CDR3 loop: CAASGTGYNYEQYF. CDR3 sequence (DNA): TGTGCCGCTTCAGGGACAGGCTATAACTACGAGCAGTACTTC.

The V gene is TRBV6-5, the J gene TRBJ2-4; D may be TRBD2 (6 bases). This CDR3 is 12 amino acids long. Trimming shortened V by 4 bases and J by 15 bases, and 16 bases separated the two germline ends. Germline CDR1 reads MNHEY; CDR2 reads SVGAGI. Here the CDR3 reads CASSSRGRVWYF. CDR3 DNA sequence: TGTGCCAGCAGTTCGCGGGGTAGGGTATGGTACTTC.

The chain combines TRBV18 with TRBJ2-2; TRBD1 agrees at 9 bases. This CDR3 is built from 15 residues. V shed 4 bases, J shed 5 bases, and the junction held 5 bases outside the gene matches. Germline loops: CDR1 KGHSH, CDR2 LQKENI. The CDR3 sequence is CASSLSGQGTGELFF. The CDR3, as DNA: TGTGCCAGCTCACTCTCGGGACAGGGAACCGGGGAGCTGTTTTTT.

About this clone: Different DNA sequences within this sample yield the same CDR3. The gene calls are TRBV6-5 and TRBJ1-6, with TRBD1 matching over 9 bases. In germline, CDR1 is MNHEY, CDR2 SVGAGI. Unmatched junction bases numbered 2, after V lost 0 bases and J lost 8 bases. The CDR3 extends over 15 amino acids. The chain's CDR3 is CASSYSWTGDSPLHF. CDR3 in DNA: TGTGCCAGCAGTTACTCGTGGACAGGGGATTCACCCCTCCACTTT.

This chain joins TRBV7-9 and TRBJ2-2; no reliable D call. From germline, CDR1 is SEHNR and CDR2 FQNEAQ (reference sequence). The CDR3 length is 15 residues. Between the trimmed V and J ends, which lost 5 bases and 3 bases, there was a span of 13 bases. This CDR3 reads CASSPVNWHTGELFF. The CDR3 DNA follows: TGTGCCAGCAGCCCTGTTAATTGGCACACCGGGGAGCTGTTTTTT.

This clone was observed a handful of times. The V call is TRBV11-2, the J call TRBJ2-1; 8 nucleotides match TRBD2. The junction had 17 bases not matched to a gene; V was cut back by 5 bases and J by 8 bases. This CDR3 contains 17 residues. CDR1 SGHAT and CDR2 FQNNGV come from the germline V gene. The CDR3 loop reads CASSLERGGPTPHEQFF. In DNA form, the CDR3 reads TGTGCCAGCAGCCTCGAGCGCGGGGGGCCTACACCCCATGAGCAGTTCTTC.

J is TRBJ2-3 and V is TRBV5-1; TRBD2 matches at 7 bases. Germline lookup yields CDR1 SGHRS and CDR2 YFSETQ. CDR3 length equals 15 residues. V gave up 0 bases and J gave up 5 bases; unmatched junction bases: 6. DNA for the CDR3: TGCGCCAGCAGCTTGGGCGCGGGGGTAGTAGATACGCAGTATTTT. Its translation: CASSLGAGVVDTQYF. Filled out from reference TRBV5-1 and TRBJ2-3, the complete variable domain reads KAGVTQTPRYLIKTRGQQVTLSCSPISGHRSVSWYQQTPGQGLQFLFEYFSETQRNKGNFPGRFSGRQFSNSRSEMNVSTLELGDSALYLCASSLGAGVVDTQYFGPGTRLTVL.

The genes are TRBV14 and TRBJ2-3, with 12 positions matching TRBD2. V lost 0 bases to trimming and J lost 4 bases; unmatched junction nucleotides: 2. From germline, CDR1 is SGHDN and CDR2 FVKESK. The length of the CDR3 is 16 residues. CDR3 coding DNA: TGTGCCAGCAGCCAAGATAGACTAGCGGGAGCAGATACGCAGTATTTT. This encodes CASSQDRLAGADTQYF.

The genes are TRBV3-1 (or the pseudogene TRBV3-2) and TRBJ1-3, with TRBD1 as a possible D gene (5 bases). CDR3 length equals 15 residues. V was shortened by 5 bases and J by 0 bases, with 11 bases between the two germline ends. CDR1 and CDR2 (germline): LGHDT, YNNKEL (reference sequence). The CDR3 here is CASSTDTGSGNTIYF. DNA for the CDR3: TGTGCCAGCAGCACTGATACAGGCTCTGGAAACACCATATATTTT.

The chain employs TRBV4-2 and TRBJ2-1; 9 nucleotides match TRBD1. The junction had 10 bases not matched to a gene; V was cut back by 3 bases and J by 10 bases. The CDR3 length is 15 residues. Looked up from germline, CDR1 is LGHNA and CDR2 is YNFKEQ. The CDR3 here is CASSQLGQGIEEQFF. CDR3 nucleotide sequence: TGTGCCAGCAGCCAGTTGGGACAGGGTATTGAGGAGCAGTTCTTC.

This chain uses TRBV19 with TRBJ2-1; 11 bases map to TRBD2. After removal of 6 bases from V and 15 bases from J, the junction contained 10 bases not matched to a gene. The germline CDR1 and CDR2 sequences are LNHDA and SQIVND (reference sequence). This CDR3 has 13 residues. CDR3 loop: CASSLLAGARRFF. The CDR3, as DNA: TGTGCCAGTAGCTTACTAGCGGGGGCCAGGAGGTTCTTC.

V usage is TRBV3-1 (or the pseudogene TRBV3-2) and J usage is TRBJ2-5; no definite D call. Germline values: CDR1 LGHDT, CDR2 YNNKEL (reference sequence). Trimming removed 2 bases at V and 1 base at J, with 8 bases between. The CDR3 length is 14 residues. The CDR3: CASSQRQSQETQYF. The CDR3 coding sequence is TGTGCCAGCAGCCAACGACAAAGCCAAGAGACCCAGTACTTC.

This chain uses TRBV27 with TRBJ1-5, with 9 bases aligning to TRBD1. Germline V CDR1 and CDR2: MNHEY, SMNVEV (reference sequence). Trimming cost V 5 bases and J 2 bases; bases outside gene matches: 7. The CDR3 extends over 16 amino acids. CDR3 nucleotide sequence: TGTGCCAGCAGTCACTCGACAGGGGGAGGCAATCAGCCCCAGCATTTT. Translating gives CASSHSTGGGNQPQHF.

V is TRBV3-1 (or the pseudogene TRBV3-2) and J is TRBJ2-1; TRBD1 agrees at 8 bases. CDR3 size: 15 residues. Trimming took 4 bases from V and 7 from J; bases not matched to a gene: 9. Germline V gene data show CDR1 as LGHDT and CDR2 as YNNKEL (reference sequence). The CDR3 reads CASSLGQGARNEQFF. CDR3 in DNA: TGTGCCAGCAGCCTTGGACAGGGAGCGAGGAATGAGCAGTTCTTC.